These 19 T cell receptor beta chains originate from one sample sequenced in a study of T cells in Graves' hyperthyroidism and ophthalmopathy. Template material for amplifying TCR beta CDR3 regions consisted of RNA transcripts. HTBI primers were the set used in a first-round RT-PCR of the TCR CDR3. MiXCR was run by TCRdb on the multiplex PCR reads, yielding one entry per CDR3 protein. Here the sample spans hundreds of thousands of distinct CDR3 sequences, about two fifths being singletons. Sequenced material: blood. The receptors derive from a man younger than 30 with Graves' hyperthyroidism.

As regards this clonotype: This may be a read error: a much more frequent sequence differs by one nucleotide. The chain carries TRBV29-1 and TRBJ1-4; D not resolved. The CDR3 contains 13 residues. The germline gives CDR1 SQVTM, CDR2 ANQGSEA. V was cut by 4 bases and J by 5 bases, with 11 bases left in between. The CDR3 is CSVVDSINEKLFF. CDR3 coding DNA: TGCAGCGTTGTCGACTCGATCAATGAAAAACTGTTTTTT.

This clonotype came up many times. The gene calls are TRBV7-9 and TRBJ1-1; D is undetermined. This CDR3 is built from 14 residues. The V gene's germline CDR1 is SEHNR and CDR2 FQNEAQ (reference sequence). Trimming cost V 1 base and J 7 bases, with 13 bases left between them. The CDR3 sequence: CASSLEDAMVEAFF. For the CDR3, the DNA is TGTGCCAGCAGCTTAGAGGACGCTATGGTTGAAGCTTTCTTT. The full variable domain, completed using reference TRBV7-9 and TRBJ1-1, is DTGVSQNPRHKITKRGQNVTFRCDPISEHNRLYWYRQTLGQGPEFLTYFQNEAQLEKSRLLSDRFSAERPKGSFSTLEIQRTEQGDSAMYLCASSLEDAMVEAFFGQGTRLTVV.

The V call is TRBV11-1, the J call TRBJ1-1; tentative D call: TRBD1 (6 bases). CDR3 length equals 14 residues. Germline assignment: CDR1 SGHAT and CDR2 FQDESV (reference sequence). V gave up 5 bases and J gave up 4 bases, with 14 bases separating them. The CDR3 nucleotides read TGTGCCAGCAGCCAGGACAGAGAGATCACTGAAGCTTTCTTT. Translating it yields CASSQDREITEAFF.

Concerning this clonotype itself: At one boundary the junction diverges from the germline segment, which might be a read error. DNA of the CDR3: TGCGCCAGCAGCCAACCGGGGGCCCCAGGGACGCCTAATGAAAAACTGTTTTTT. Translation gives CASSQPGAPGTPNEKLFF. V and J are TRBV7-9 and TRBJ1-4; perhaps TRBD1 as D (6 bases). In germline, CDR1 is SEHNR, CDR2 FQNEAQ (reference sequence). CDR3 size: 18 residues.

This clonotype was counted many times. The V and J genes are TRBV7-9 and TRBJ1-5; D is unresolved. Germline V lookup: CDR1 SEHNR, CDR2 FQNEAQ (reference sequence). The CDR3 consists of 12 residues. Trimming removed 1 base at V and 8 bases at J, with 6 bases between. DNA for the CDR3: TGTGCCAGCAGCTTAGGCTCTGAGCCCCAGCATTTT. Encoded protein: CASSLGSEPQHF.

The rearrangement links TRBV7-2 to TRBJ2-2; the D gene is possibly TRBD2 (6 bases). The CDR3 sequence is 15 residues long. V was trimmed by 1 base and J by 3 bases, leaving 9 bases between them. Germline loops: CDR1 SGHTA, CDR2 FQGNSA. In DNA form, the CDR3 reads TGTGCCAGCAGCTTAGTCGGGGGACACACCGGGGAGCTGTTTTTT. Protein product: CASSLVGGHTGELFF.

In this sample, this clonotype turned up a few times. The chain uses TRBV2 and TRBJ1-1; TRBD1 might be the D (5 bases). The CDR3 sequence is 15 residues long. The V end was cut by 5 bases, the J end by 1 base, with 14 bases between. Germline-derived CDR1 and CDR2 are SNHLY and FYNNEI. The CDR3 loop reads CASSPRQHRNTEAFF. DNA for the CDR3: TGTGCCAGCAGTCCCCGACAGCATAGGAACACTGAAGCTTTCTTT. Variable domain in full (rest from reference TRBV2 and TRBJ1-1): EPEVTQTPSHQVTQMGQEVILRCVPISNHLYFYWYRQILGQKVEFLVSFYNNEISEKSEIFDDQFSVERPDGSNFTLKIRSTKLEDSAMYFCASSPRQHRNTEAFFGQGTRLTVV.

This clonotype was picked up many times. V is TRBV29-1 and J is TRBJ2-5, with unresolved D. The V gene's germline CDR1 is SQVTM and CDR2 ANQGSEA. The V end lost 6 bases, the J end lost 4 bases, and 15 bases lay between the germline ends. There are 13 residues in the CDR3. CDR3 sequence: CSVSELLGETQYF. CDR3 nucleotides: TGCAGCGTATCCGAGCTGCTGGGAGAGACCCAGTACTTC.

This clonotype was detected a few times. The chain uses TRBV5-6 and TRBJ1-2; D not resolved. V was shortened by 0 bases and J by 2 bases, with 8 bases between the two germline ends. Germline lookup yields CDR1 SGHDT and CDR2 YYEEEE. The CDR3 length is 14 residues. For the CDR3, the DNA is TGTGCCAGCAGCTTGGAGAGGAGGAACTATGGCTACACCTTC. Amino acids: CASSLERRNYGYTF.

This clonotype came up many times. The chain is built from TRBV20-1 and TRBJ2-7; the D is unclear. Trimming shortened V by 6 bases and J by 6 bases, and 9 bases separated the two germline ends. Germline V gives CDR1 DFQATT, CDR2 SNEGSKA (reference sequence). The CDR3 consists of 10 residues. The CDR3 sequence: CSATYGEQYF. The DNA for the CDR3 is TGCAGTGCAACCTACGGCGAGCAGTACTTC.

The gene calls are TRBV29-1 and TRBJ1-1, with 8 nucleotides matching TRBD1. Germline-derived CDR1 and CDR2 are SQVTM and ANQGSEA. CDR3 length equals 13 residues. V shed 7 bases, J shed 11 bases, and the junction held 15 bases outside the gene matches. The CDR3 coding sequence is TGCAGCGCCCGTGGACAGGGTGATGGTGAGGCTTTCTTT. Translated: CSARGQGDGEAFF.

In this sample, this clonotype turned up many times. A single base separates this from a much larger clone, so it may be a read error. The chain is built from TRBV2 and TRBJ1-1; D not certain. The V end was cut by 2 bases, the J end by 0 bases, with 4 bases between. CDR3 length equals 13 residues. CDR1 and CDR2 (germline): SNHLY, FYNNEI. CDR3 coding DNA: TGTGCCAGCAGTGAATGGATGAACACTGAAGCTTTCTTT. Amino acids: CASSEWMNTEAFF.

Concerning this clonotype itself: A much larger clone lies one base from this, so it may be a read error. V is TRBV5-1 and J is TRBJ1-6; no reliable D call. Germline CDR1 and CDR2: SGHRS and YFSETQ. CDR3 length: 17 residues. Here the CDR3 DNA reads TGCGCCAGCAGAAATACCGTAACGCACGAGAGGAATTTACCCCTCCACTTT. It is translated as CASRNTVTHERNLPLHF.

Many counts were recorded for this clonotype. The chain couples TRBV2 to TRBJ1-3; D ambiguous. The CDR3 has 15 amino acids. V was pared by 3 bases and J by 0 bases, with 9 bases between. Germline loops: CDR1 SNHLY, CDR2 FYNNEI. Here the CDR3 reads CASSDLDSSGNTIYF. CDR3 nucleotide sequence: TGTGCCAGCAGTGATTTGGATAGCTCTGGAAACACCATATATTTT.

This chain connects TRBV6-5 to TRBJ1-2, with TRBD1 matching 7 bases. With 6 bases clipped from V and 6 bases from J, the junction kept 10 bases outside the gene matches. The CDR3 contains 14 residues. Germline V lookup: CDR1 MNHEY, CDR2 SVGAGI. In nucleotides, the CDR3 is TGTGCCAGCAGCCCCGGAGAGGGGGCGCATGGCTACACCTTC. Translation: CASSPGEGAHGYTF.

This sequence joins TRBV5-1 and TRBJ1-2; 7 bases align to TRBD1. Trimming cost V 2 bases and J 7 bases; bases outside gene matches: 11. Germline CDR1 reads SGHRS; CDR2 reads YFSETQ. The CDR3 covers 15 residues. In DNA form, the CDR3 reads TGCGCCAGCAGCTTTACGACAGGGACTAATGGTGGCTACACCTTC. As protein: CASSFTTGTNGGYTF. The whole variable domain, remainder taken from reference TRBV5-1 and TRBJ1-2, is KAGVTQTPRYLIKTRGQQVTLSCSPISGHRSVSWYQQTPGQGLQFLFEYFSETQRNKGNFPGRFSGRQFSNSRSEMNVSTLELGDSALYLCASSFTTGTNGGYTFGSGTRLTVV.

In this sample, this clonotype turned up a few times. The gene calls are TRBV20-1 and TRBJ2-7; 9 bases agree with TRBD2. The CDR3 loop spans 14 amino acids. V was clipped by 6 bases and J by 2 bases; unmatched bases: 8. Germline values: CDR1 DFQATT, CDR2 SNEGSKA (reference sequence). CDR3 bases: TGCAGTGCGCGGGGGGGGGGAGAAACCTACGAGCAGTACTTC. Translating gives CSARGGGETYEQYF.

This clonotype was seen ten or more times. The chain uses TRBV29-1 and TRBJ1-2; no clear D. Germline V lookup: CDR1 SQVTM, CDR2 ANQGSEA. V was shortened by 7 bases and J by 6 bases, with 12 bases between the two germline ends. This CDR3 contains 11 residues. DNA of the CDR3: TGCAGCGCAGGAGAGGGCAATGGCTACACCTTC. Its translation: CSAGEGNGYTF.

The table lists this clonotype with many counts. V is TRBV19 and J is TRBJ1-1, with TRBD1 as a possible D gene (5 bases). Trimming left V 4 bases short and J 10 bases short, with 16 bases between. The CDR3 sequence is 13 residues long. CDR1 is LNHDA, CDR2 SQIVND, per germline (reference sequence). This chain's CDR3 is CASSTGHRVRAFF. CDR3 sequence (DNA): TGTGCCAGTAGTACCGGACATAGGGTTCGAGCTTTCTTT.